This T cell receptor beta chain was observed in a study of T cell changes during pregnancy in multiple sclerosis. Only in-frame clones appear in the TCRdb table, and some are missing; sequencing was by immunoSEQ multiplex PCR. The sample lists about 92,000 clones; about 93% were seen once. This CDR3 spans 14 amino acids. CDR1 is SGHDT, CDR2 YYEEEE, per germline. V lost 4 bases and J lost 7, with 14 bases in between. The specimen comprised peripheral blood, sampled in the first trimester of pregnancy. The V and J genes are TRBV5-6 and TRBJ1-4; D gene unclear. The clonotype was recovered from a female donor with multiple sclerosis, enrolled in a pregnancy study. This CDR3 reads CASSPGLFSEKLFF. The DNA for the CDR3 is TGTGCCAGCAGCCCGGGTCTTTTTTCTGAAAAACTGTTTTTT.